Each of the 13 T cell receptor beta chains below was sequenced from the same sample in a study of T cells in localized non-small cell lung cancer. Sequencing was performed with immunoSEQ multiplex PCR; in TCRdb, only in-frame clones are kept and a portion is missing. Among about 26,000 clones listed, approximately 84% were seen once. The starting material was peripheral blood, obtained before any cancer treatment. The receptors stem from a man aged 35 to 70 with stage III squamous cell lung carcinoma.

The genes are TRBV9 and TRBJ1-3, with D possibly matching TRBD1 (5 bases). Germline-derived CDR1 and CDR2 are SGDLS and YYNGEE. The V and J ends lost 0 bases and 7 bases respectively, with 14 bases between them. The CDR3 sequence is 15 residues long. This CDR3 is CASSVEGDRVNTIYF. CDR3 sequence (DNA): TGTGCCAGCAGCGTAGAAGGGGATCGGGTCAACACCATATATTTT.

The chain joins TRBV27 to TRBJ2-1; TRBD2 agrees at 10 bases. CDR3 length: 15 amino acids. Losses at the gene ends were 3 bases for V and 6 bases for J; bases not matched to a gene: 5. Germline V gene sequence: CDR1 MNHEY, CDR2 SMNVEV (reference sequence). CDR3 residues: CASSFWLAGANEQFF. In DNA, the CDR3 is TGTGCCAGCAGTTTTTGGCTAGCGGGAGCCAATGAGCAGTTCTTC.

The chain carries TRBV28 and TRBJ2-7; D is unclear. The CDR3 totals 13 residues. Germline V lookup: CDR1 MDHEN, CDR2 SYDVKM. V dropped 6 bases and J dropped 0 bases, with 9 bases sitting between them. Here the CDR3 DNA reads TGTGCCAGCAGGTACCAAAGCTCCTACGAGCAGTACTTC. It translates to CASRYQSSYEQYF.

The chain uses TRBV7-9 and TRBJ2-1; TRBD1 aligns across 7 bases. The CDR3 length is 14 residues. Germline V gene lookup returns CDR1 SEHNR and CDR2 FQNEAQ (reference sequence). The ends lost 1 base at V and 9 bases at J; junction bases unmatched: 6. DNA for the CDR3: TGTGCCAGCAGCTTAGAGGACAGGCTCCCTGAGCAGTTCTTC. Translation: CASSLEDRLPEQFF.

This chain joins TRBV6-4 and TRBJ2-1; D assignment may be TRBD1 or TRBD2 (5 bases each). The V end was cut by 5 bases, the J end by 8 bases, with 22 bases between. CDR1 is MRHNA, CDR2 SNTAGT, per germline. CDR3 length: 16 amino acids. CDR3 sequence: CASSTHGTQAPDEQFF. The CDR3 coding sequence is TGTGCCAGCAGTACACACGGGACCCAAGCGCCCGATGAGCAGTTCTTC.

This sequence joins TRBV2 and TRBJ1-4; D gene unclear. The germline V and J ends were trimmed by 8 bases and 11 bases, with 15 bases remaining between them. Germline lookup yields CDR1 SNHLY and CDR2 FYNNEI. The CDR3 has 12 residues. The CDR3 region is CASSRSTGKLFF. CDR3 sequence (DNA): TGTGCCAGCTCTCGGAGTACGGGGAAACTGTTTTTT.

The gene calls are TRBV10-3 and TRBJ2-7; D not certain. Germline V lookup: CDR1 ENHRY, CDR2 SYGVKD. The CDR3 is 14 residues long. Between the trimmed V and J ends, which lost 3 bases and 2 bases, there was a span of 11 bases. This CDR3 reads CAISDSNLAYEQYF. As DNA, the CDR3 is TGTGCCATCAGTGATAGTAATTTGGCCTACGAGCAGTACTTC.

DNA of the CDR3: TGTGCCAGCAGCCGAGAGCTGGGTTTCTACGAGCAGTACGTC. Residues: CASSRELGFYEQYV. The genes are TRBV2 and TRBJ2-7; no definite D call. Germline CDR1 reads SNHLY; CDR2 reads FYNNEI. There are 14 residues in the CDR3. The ends were cut back, 6 bases at V and 3 bases at J, with 15 bases in the middle.

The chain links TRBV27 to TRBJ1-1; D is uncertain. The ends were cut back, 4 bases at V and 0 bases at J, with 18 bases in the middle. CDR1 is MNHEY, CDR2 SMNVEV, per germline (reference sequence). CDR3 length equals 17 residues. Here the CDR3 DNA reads TGTGCCAGCAGTTCCGGTTACAAAAACCCGATGAACACTGAAGCTTTCTTT. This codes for CASSSGYKNPMNTEAFF.

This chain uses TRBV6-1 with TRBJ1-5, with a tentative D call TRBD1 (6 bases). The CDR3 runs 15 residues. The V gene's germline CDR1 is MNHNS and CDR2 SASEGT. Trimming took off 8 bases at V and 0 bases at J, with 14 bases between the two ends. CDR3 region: CASPPEGGSNQPQHF. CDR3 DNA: TGTGCCAGCCCCCCGGAGGGGGGTAGCAATCAGCCCCAGCATTTT.

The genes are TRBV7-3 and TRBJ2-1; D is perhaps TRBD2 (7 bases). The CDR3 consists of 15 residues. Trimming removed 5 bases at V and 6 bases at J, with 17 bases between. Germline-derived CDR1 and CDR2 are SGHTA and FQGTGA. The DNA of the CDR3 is TGTGCCAGCAGCCTCCAAGGGGCGGGGGCCAATGAGCAGTTCTTC. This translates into CASSLQGAGANEQFF.

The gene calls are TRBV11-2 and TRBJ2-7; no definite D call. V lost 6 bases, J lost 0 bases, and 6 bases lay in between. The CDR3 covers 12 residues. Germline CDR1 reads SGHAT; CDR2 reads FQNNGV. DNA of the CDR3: TGTGCCAGCAGGCAGTACTCCTACGAGCAGTACTTC. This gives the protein CASRQYSYEQYF.

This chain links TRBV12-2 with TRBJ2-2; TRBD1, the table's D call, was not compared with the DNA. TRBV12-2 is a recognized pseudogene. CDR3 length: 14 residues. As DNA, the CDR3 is TGTGCAAGTCGCTTGCACAGGGTCACCGGGGAGCTGTTTTTT. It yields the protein CASRLHRVTGELFF.